The 29 T cell receptor beta chains listed next were all sequenced from one sample in a study of identical twins' blood T cells. TCRdb fed the 5' RACE reads into MiXCR, producing one record per CDR3 protein. The sample shows fewer than 450,000 distinct CDR3 sequences, approximately 30% of them seen only once. The material sequenced was PBMCs. The receptors shown here come from a woman aged 18 to 50 in good health.

This clonotype occurred a few times. V is TRBV20-1 and J is TRBJ2-3; 8 bases fit TRBD2. J was trimmed by 2 bases and V by 3 bases; bases with no gene match: 4. The germline gives CDR1 DFQATT, CDR2 SNEGSKA (reference sequence). The CDR3 is 14 amino acids. This CDR3 reads CSASGGANTDTQYF. Written as DNA, the CDR3 is TGCAGTGCTAGCGGGGGGGCCAACACAGATACGCAGTATTTT.

This clonotype has just a few counts. The chain joins TRBV20-1 to TRBJ2-3; 8 bases match TRBD2. CDR1 and CDR2 (germline): DFQATT, SNEGSKA (reference sequence). The CDR3 totals 18 residues. V was pared by 3 bases and J by 1 base, with 15 bases of the junction left unmatched. The CDR3 DNA follows: TGCAGTGCTAGGGCTCCTAGCGGGCAAAAGGGAGGCACAGATACGCAGTATTTT. It encodes CSARAPSGQKGGTDTQYF.

The chain employs TRBV19 and TRBJ2-2; perhaps TRBD2 as D (5 bases). Trimming removed 2 bases at V and 8 bases at J, with 12 bases between. Germline V gene lookup returns CDR1 LNHDA and CDR2 SQIVND (reference sequence). The CDR3 contains 14 residues. The CDR3 nucleotides are TGTGCCAGTAGTATAACCGGGGTTGCTGGGGAGCTGTTTTTT. Protein product: CASSITGVAGELFF.

The chain carries TRBV6-1 and TRBJ2-3, with 10 bases aligning to TRBD2. V lost 6 bases to trimming and J lost 5 bases; unmatched junction nucleotides: 8. This CDR3 comprises 15 residues. CDR1 is MNHNS and CDR2 is SASEGT in the germline V gene. CDR3 amino acids: CASSFQRGGLDTQYF. The CDR3 DNA follows: TGTGCCAGCAGCTTCCAGCGGGGGGGCTTAGATACGCAGTATTTT.

This clonotype was seen a few times. The gene calls are TRBV18 and TRBJ1-4, with D perhaps matching TRBD1 (5 bases). Trimming removed 6 bases from V and 5 bases from J, with 25 bases in between. CDR1 KGHSH and CDR2 LQKENI come from the germline V gene. The CDR3 is 18 amino acids. This CDR3 reads CASSPTAGTASLNEKLFF. In DNA, the CDR3 is TGTGCCAGCTCGCCTACGGCAGGGACGGCCTCATTAAATGAAAAACTGTTTTTT.

This clonotype occurred a few times. The chain couples TRBV20-1 to TRBJ2-1; weak D call: TRBD2 (5 bases). Trimming left V 2 bases short and J 1 base short, with 15 bases between. The CDR3 is 16 amino acids. The germline V gene encodes CDR1 DFQATT and CDR2 SNEGSKA (reference sequence). CDR3 sequence: CSARRDWRVSYNEQFF. As DNA, the CDR3 is TGCAGTGCTAGAAGAGATTGGCGGGTTTCCTACAATGAGCAGTTCTTC.

As for this clonotype: A read error may produce the germline difference seen at one junction end. The chain uses TRBV23-1 and TRBJ2-1; no reliable D call. TRBV23-1 is labeled an ORF, and its function is uncertain. The CDR3 runs to 13 residues. CDR3 sequence (DNA): TGCGCCAGCGGTCAATCCCACTACAATGAGCAGTTCTTC. This codes for CASGQSHYNEQFF.

The table lists this clonotype with a few counts. The V call is TRBV3-1, the J call TRBJ1-2; 7 positions match TRBD1. The V and J ends lost 5 bases and 4 bases, in that order; junction bases with no gene match: 13. CDR1 is LGHDT and CDR2 is YNNKEL in the germline V gene (reference sequence). The CDR3 runs 16 residues. CDR3 nucleotides: TGTGCCAGCAGCAAGAGACCGGGACAGTTATCCTATGGCTACACCTTC. Encoded protein: CASSKRPGQLSYGYTF.

The V call is TRBV25-1, the J call TRBJ1-4; D is unclear. This CDR3 has 13 amino acids. Germline V lookup: CDR1 MGHDK, CDR2 SYGVNS. V was pared by 5 bases and J by 7 bases, with 11 bases between. The CDR3 sequence is CASSRWGGEKLFF. CDR3 bases: TGTGCCAGCAGTAGATGGGGTGGTGAAAAACTGTTTTTT.

This clonotype has a count of ten or more. The rearrangement links TRBV2 to TRBJ2-3; D might be TRBD1 (5 bases). The CDR3 contains 14 residues. CDR1 and CDR2 (germline): SNHLY, FYNNEI. V lost 6 bases and J 4 bases, leaving 14 bases between the germline ends. CDR3 in amino acids: CASSKTARPDTQYF. CDR3 nucleotides: TGTGCCAGCAGCAAGACAGCCCGCCCAGATACGCAGTATTTT.

V is TRBV28 and J is TRBJ1-1; 10 nucleotides match TRBD1. V trimming: 6 bases; J trimming: 4 bases; junction bases outside the gene matches: 8. This CDR3 has 15 residues. Germline V lookup: CDR1 MDHEN, CDR2 SYDVKM. The CDR3 reads CASSTSTGGLTEAFF. Here the CDR3 DNA reads TGTGCCAGCAGCACCTCGACAGGGGGCCTCACTGAAGCTTTCTTT.

The rearrangement uses TRBV4-3 and TRBJ2-1, with 9 bases fitting TRBD2. J was trimmed by 6 bases and V by 7 bases; bases with no gene match: 13. The CDR3 runs 16 residues. The germline V gene has CDR1 LGHNA and CDR2 YSLEER. CDR3 DNA sequence: TGCGCCAGCACCCGAGAACTAGCGGGCGGGCCCAATGAGCAGTTCTTC. This translates into CASTRELAGGPNEQFF.

This clonotype was detected only a few times. V and J are TRBV12-3 or TRBV12-4 and TRBJ1-5, with D tentatively TRBD1 (6 bases). CDR3 length equals 14 residues. With 5 bases removed from V and 5 bases from J, the gap between germline ends came to 13 bases. The CDR3 region is CASSPQGRHQPQHF. DNA of the CDR3: TGTGCCAGCAGTCCACAGGGAAGGCATCAGCCCCAGCATTTT.

Points on this clonotype: The junction shows a germline mismatch at one end, possibly a read error. CDR3 protein: CGSKQETSYNSPLHF. CDR3 DNA: TGTGGCAGTAAGCAAGAGACCTCCTATAATTCACCCCTCCACTTT. The rearrangement uses TRBV19 and TRBJ1-6; D not resolved. Germline CDR1 is LNHDA and CDR2 is SQIVND (reference sequence). The CDR3 totals 15 residues. The full variable domain, completed using reference TRBV19 and TRBJ1-6, is DGGITQSPKYLFRKEGQNVTLSCEQNLNHDAMYWYRQDPGQGLRLIYYSQIVNDFQKGDIAEGYSVSREKKESFPLTVTSAQKNPTAFYLCGSKQETSYNSPLHFGNGTRLTVT.

This clonotype was counted between two and nine times. This sequence joins TRBV20-1 and TRBJ1-1; D perhaps matches TRBD1 (5 bases). The CDR3 loop spans 13 amino acids. The V and J ends lost 3 bases and 11 bases respectively, with 19 bases between them. Germline V gene sequence: CDR1 DFQATT, CDR2 SNEGSKA (reference sequence). The CDR3 DNA follows: TGCAGTGCTAGTAAGGGGACGGACCTCTCGGCTTTCTTT. Translated: CSASKGTDLSAFF.

This clonotype was seen once. This chain links TRBV12-3 or TRBV12-4 with TRBJ2-5; possibly TRBD1 or TRBD2 for D (5 bases each). The CDR3 has 16 amino acids. Trimming removed 5 bases from V and 3 bases from J, with 19 bases in between. The CDR3 DNA is TGTGCCAGCAGTCCTTCTTCGGGACGGGGAAAAGAGACCCAGTACTTC. This encodes CASSPSSGRGKETQYF.

The rearrangement joins TRBV28 to TRBJ2-7; TRBD2 aligns across 8 bases. Trimming removed 8 bases from V and 3 bases from J; junction bases left unmatched: 6. The CDR3 loop spans 13 amino acids. CDR1 is MDHEN and CDR2 is SYDVKM in the germline V gene. This CDR3 is CASRGTSRYEQYF. As DNA, the CDR3 is TGTGCCAGCCGCGGGACTAGTCGCTACGAGCAGTACTTC.

The table lists this clonotype with a few counts. J is TRBJ1-5 and V is TRBV6-5, with a possible D match to TRBD1 (5 bases). Trimming removed 0 bases from V and 9 bases from J, with 15 bases in between. The CDR3 loop spans 15 amino acids. Per the germline V gene, CDR1 is MNHEY and CDR2 is SVGAGI. CDR3: CASSYSTQGDSPQHF. The CDR3, as DNA: TGTGCCAGCAGTTACTCGACTCAGGGAGATTCGCCCCAGCATTTT.

The chain joins TRBV3-2 to TRBJ2-7; the tabulated D call, TRBD2, remains unverified against the DNA. TRBV3-2 has pseudogene status. The CDR3 extends over 12 amino acids. The CDR3 coding sequence is TGTGCCAGCAGCCAGACTTTAGCGGGAGGGACATTC. It codes for CASSQTLAGGTF.

The J gene is TRBJ1-5, the V gene TRBV6-5; D is undetermined. Trimming left V 5 bases short and J 5 bases short, with 16 bases between. Germline V lookup: CDR1 MNHEY, CDR2 SVGAGI. CDR3 size: 15 residues. CDR3 loop: CASSPRDTHYQPQHF. The CDR3 DNA reads as TGTGCCAGCAGTCCCCGCGACACCCACTATCAGCCCCAGCATTTT.

This clonotype was observed a handful of times. The gene calls are TRBV6-1 and TRBJ1-4, with 7 bases lining up with TRBD1. The V segment lost 2 bases and the J segment 8 bases; nucleotides outside the gene matches: 2. The CDR3 covers 13 residues. Per germline, CDR1 MNHNS and CDR2 SASEGT. Here the CDR3 reads CASSERGHEKLFF. CDR3 DNA: TGTGCCAGCAGTGAAAGGGGGCACGAAAAACTGTTTTTT.

With respect to this clonotype: At one of its ends the junction is not consistent with the germline gene, which may arise from a read error. The rearrangement uses TRBV20-1 and TRBJ1-6, with D possibly matching TRBD1 (6 bases). The length of the CDR3 is 13 residues. Germline values: CDR1 DFQATT, CDR2 SNEGSKA (reference sequence). CDR3 amino acids: CSASRGGLSTRAF. Written as DNA, the CDR3 is TGCAGTGCTAGCAGGGGAGGCCTATCCACCCGCGCCTTT.

The chain is built from TRBV15 and TRBJ2-5; D is perhaps TRBD2 (6 bases). This CDR3 has 13 residues. The ends were cut back, 6 bases at V and 6 bases at J, with 14 bases in the middle. Germline CDR1 is LNHNV and CDR2 is YYDKDF (reference sequence). The CDR3 nucleotides read TGTGCCACCAGTCCTAATCTAGCGAAGACCCAGTACTTC. It codes for CATSPNLAKTQYF. The variable domain in full, completed from reference TRBV15 and TRBJ2-5, reads DAMVIQNPRYQVTQFGKPVTLSCSQTLNHNVMYWYQQKSSQAPKLLFHYYDKDFNNEADTPDNFQSRRPNTSFCFLDIRSPGLGDTAMYLCATSPNLAKTQYFGPGTRLLVL.

This clonotype was seen more than once but under ten times. CDR3 in DNA: TGTGCCAGCAGTTTCCCAGGGTCCGGAAACACCATATATTTT. Translating gives CASSFPGSGNTIYF. The chain recombines TRBV2 with TRBJ1-3; possibly TRBD1 for D (5 bases). Germline V lookup: CDR1 SNHLY, CDR2 FYNNEI. The CDR3 is 14 amino acids. V lost 5 bases, J lost 4 bases, and 12 bases lay in between.

This clonotype was detected once. The chain links TRBV10-3 to TRBJ2-3; tentative D call: TRBD2 (6 bases). Germline CDR1 ENHRY, CDR2 SYGVKD. The length of the CDR3 is 15 residues. Trimming left V 5 bases short and J 2 bases short, with 14 bases between. The CDR3 DNA sequence: TGTGCCATCAGTCCCGGGCAGGGACTCACAGATACGCAGTATTTT. Translating it yields CAISPGQGLTDTQYF.

V gene TRBV24-1 combines with J gene TRBJ1-1; D may be TRBD1 (5 bases). Germline V CDR1 and CDR2: KGHDR, SFDVKD. CDR3 length: 13 amino acids. Trimming removed 5 bases at V and 1 base at J, with 7 bases between. CDR3 protein: CATSAGANTEAFF. CDR3 sequence (DNA): TGTGCCACCAGTGCTGGGGCGAACACTGAAGCTTTCTTT.

J is TRBJ2-1 and V is TRBV9; D remains unclear. The CDR3 covers 13 residues. The germline CDR1 and CDR2 sequences are SGDLS and YYNGEE. The germline V and J ends were trimmed by 4 bases and 8 bases, with 13 bases remaining between them. In DNA form, the CDR3 reads TGTGCCAGCAGCCCACGGATAAGGGATGAGCAGTTCTTC. Amino acid sequence: CASSPRIRDEQFF.

The chain combines TRBV29-1 with TRBJ1-2; D gene ambiguous. The CDR3 extends over 11 amino acids. The germline CDR1 and CDR2 sequences are SQVTM and ANQGSEA. Trimming shortened V by 3 bases and J by 4 bases, and 6 bases separated the two germline ends. CDR3 DNA sequence: TGCAGCGTTGATCACAGCTATGGCTACACCTTC. The encoded protein is CSVDHSYGYTF.

As concerns this clonotype: A read error may explain this, as a much larger clone is one base away. The chain links TRBV28 to TRBJ2-4; D is ambiguous. The CDR3 sequence is 15 residues long. Looked up from germline, CDR1 is MDHEN and CDR2 is SYDVKM. CDR3 bases: TGTGCCAGCAGTACGCGGTGGGCTCGGGCAAACACTCAGTACTTC. Its translation is CASSTRWARANTQYF.